This T cell receptor beta chain was identified in a study of blood T cell repertoires in COVID-19. Recovered participants had two consecutive negative NP/OP PCR tests, healthcare professional clearance, or symptom resolution. Under the authors' procedure: Reference gene primers were amplified, and this amplification served to estimate nucleated cell counts. Using immunoSEQ multiplex PCR, the repertoire was profiled, and TCRdb retains in-frame clones only, with some absent. The V and J calls and the clone size are those of that table, but D and trimming were determined from the DNA. This sample has some 490,000 clones, with approximately 86% found just once. Germline lookup yields CDR1 SNHLY and CDR2 FYNNEI. The J segment lost 7 bases and the V segment lost 2 bases, leaving 6 bases of the junction unmatched. This CDR3 is 17 amino acids long.

The TCR was taken from a woman aged 55-69 years who had recovered from COVID-19. The chain joins TRBV2 to TRBJ2-2; 14 bases are a match to TRBD2. Sequencing used PBMCs or T cells enriched from blood (not recorded which). CDR3 nucleotide sequence: TGTGCCAGCAGTGAATCGACTAGCGGGGGGGCTGTCGGGGAGCTGTTTTTT. This codes for CASSESTSGGAVGELFF.